The 20 T cell receptor beta chains below all came from one sample that was sequenced in a study of T cell changes during pregnancy in multiple sclerosis. The protocol was immunoSEQ multiplex PCR, while the TCRdb copy is restricted to in-frame clones and leaves out a portion. There are 84,000 or so clones in the sample; roughly 93% occur only once, and more than 2% lies in the top ten. Specimen: peripheral blood, collected in the third trimester of pregnancy. These receptors were collected from a female donor with multiple sclerosis, enrolled in a pregnancy study.

This clone appeared once. The V call is TRBV1, the J call TRBJ1-1; the table's D gene call, TRBD1, was not cross checked with the DNA. TRBV1 is shown as a pseudogene. The CDR3 has 17 amino acids. The CDR3 protein is CTSSHRRQDKGGTEAFF. CDR3 bases: TGCACCAGCAGCCACCGAAGGCAGGACAAGGGTGGGACTGAAGCTTTCTTT.

This chain joins TRBV30 and TRBJ1-6; 7 bases match TRBD1. The CDR3 has 13 residues. The germline V gene encodes CDR1 GTSNPN and CDR2 SVGIG (reference sequence). Trimming cost V 3 bases and J 8 bases; bases outside gene matches: 4. The CDR3 spells CAWRVDRDSPLHF. The DNA for the CDR3 is TGTGCCTGGAGAGTCGACAGGGATTCACCCCTCCACTTT.

CDR3 sequence (DNA): TGTGCCAGCAGCACAACAGGCCACTCTGGAAACACCATATATTTT. It codes for CASSTTGHSGNTIYF. This chain links TRBV13 with TRBJ1-3; D possibly corresponds to TRBD1 (5 bases). This CDR3 spans 15 amino acids. The ends were cut back, 5 bases at V and 0 bases at J, with 11 bases in the middle. Germline V gene lookup returns CDR1 PRHDT and CDR2 FYEKMQ (reference sequence).

V usage is TRBV5-4 and J usage is TRBJ2-7; TRBD1 matches 8 bases. Germline values: CDR1 SGHNT, CDR2 YYREEE (reference sequence). V was pared by 4 bases and J by 7 bases, with 16 bases of the junction left unmatched. This CDR3 spans 16 amino acids. As DNA, the CDR3 is TGTGCCAGCAGCCCGGGGACAGGACCCGCCGTTCGGGAGCAGTACTTC. Amino acid sequence: CASSPGTGPAVREQYF.

The rearrangement joins TRBV6-6 to TRBJ2-7; tentative D call: TRBD1 (5 bases). Trimming cost V 1 base and J 1 base, with 8 bases left between them. CDR3 size: 14 residues. Germline CDR1 MNHNY, CDR2 SVGAGI (reference sequence). CDR3 coding DNA: TGTGCCAGCAGTTACTACACAGGATCCTACGAGCAGTACTTC. Protein sequence: CASSYYTGSYEQYF.

The V gene is TRBV7-9, the J gene TRBJ2-6; possibly TRBD1 for D (6 bases). The CDR3 has 14 amino acids. The V end lost 9 bases, the J end lost 2 bases, and 11 bases lay between the germline ends. Germline CDR1 SEHNR, CDR2 FQNEAQ (reference sequence). The CDR3 DNA reads as TGTGCCAGTCTTCGACAGGCTGGGGCCAACGTCCTGACTTTC. It is translated as CASLRQAGANVLTF.

The chain couples TRBV11-2 to TRBJ1-5; D might be TRBD1 (6 bases). Per the germline V gene, CDR1 is SGHAT and CDR2 is FQNNGV. The CDR3 is 15 residues long. Between the trimmed V and J ends, which lost 1 base and 7 bases, there was a span of 14 bases. CDR3 amino acids: CASSLGNRVQQPQHF. The CDR3 DNA reads as TGTGCCAGCAGCTTAGGGAACAGGGTCCAGCAGCCCCAGCATTTT.

This chain connects TRBV5-1 to TRBJ1-2, with 8 positions matching TRBD1. The germline V gene has CDR1 SGHRS and CDR2 YFSETQ. Losses at the gene ends were 4 bases for V and 4 bases for J; bases not matched to a gene: 9. The CDR3 runs 15 residues. The CDR3 DNA is TGCGCCAGCAGCCGTTACGGACAGGGAGTCTATGGCTACACCTTC. Translated: CASSRYGQGVYGYTF.

J is TRBJ2-3 and V is TRBV9, with D possibly being TRBD2 (5 bases). The CDR3 extends over 13 amino acids. Germline loops: CDR1 SGDLS, CDR2 YYNGEE. The germline V and J ends were trimmed by 7 bases and 2 bases, with 11 bases remaining between them. The DNA for the CDR3 is TGTGCCAGCGGCCGGGGTTCCACAGATACGCAGTATTTT. Protein sequence: CASGRGSTDTQYF.

The rearrangement joins TRBV7-2 to TRBJ1-6, with D tentatively TRBD1 (5 bases). Trimming took off 5 bases at V and 1 base at J, with 15 bases between the two ends. Looked up from germline, CDR1 is SGHTA and CDR2 is FQGNSA. CDR3 length: 17 amino acids. The CDR3 sequence: CASSPRSRGSYNSPLHF. CDR3 sequence (DNA): TGTGCCAGCAGCCCCCGCTCGCGGGGGTCCTATAATTCACCCCTCCACTTT.

With respect to this clone: At one end, the junction sequence differs from germline, possibly due to a read error. The rearrangement links TRBV20-1 to TRBJ2-1; a possible D gene is TRBD1 (7 bases). The germline V gene has CDR1 DFQATT and CDR2 SNEGSKA (reference sequence). The CDR3 runs 11 residues. CDR3 sequence (DNA): TGCAGTGCTAGAGCGGAGGGGGCGAGGGTCTTC. Residues: CSARAEGARVF.

The chain links TRBV9 to TRBJ2-3; no clear D gene. Trimming cost V 0 bases and J 9 bases, with 11 bases left between them. Germline V CDR1 and CDR2: SGDLS, YYNGEE. The CDR3 consists of 13 residues. The CDR3: CASSVAELGTQYF. In nucleotides, the CDR3 is TGTGCCAGCAGCGTAGCGGAGCTCGGAACGCAGTATTTT. The whole variable domain, filled in from reference TRBV9 and TRBJ2-3, reads DSGVTQTPKHLITATGQRVTLRCSPRSGDLSVYWYQQSLDQGLQFLIQYYNGEERAKGNILERFSAQQFPDLHSELNLSSLELGDSALYFCASSVAELGTQYFGPGTRLTVL.

V is TRBV6-1 and J is TRBJ1-2; 7 nucleotides align to TRBD1. The CDR3 is 14 residues long. Germline CDR1 and CDR2: MNHNS and SASEGT. Trimming cost V 2 bases and J 7 bases; bases outside gene matches: 7. Here the CDR3 reads CASSEIETGAGYTF. The CDR3 coding sequence is TGTGCCAGCAGTGAAATAGAAACAGGGGCTGGCTACACCTTC.

The chain joins TRBV9 to TRBJ2-3; the match to TRBD1 covers 9 bases. The CDR3 has 17 amino acids. Germline loops: CDR1 SGDLS, CDR2 YYNGEE. V shed 0 bases and J 7 bases; nucleotides not matched to a gene: 12. The CDR3 DNA reads TGTGCCAGCAGCGTAGCTATGGGACAGGGTTTCGGAAATACGCAGTATTTT. Translation gives CASSVAMGQGFGNTQYF.

The genes are TRBV25-1 and TRBJ1-2; D gene unclear. This CDR3 contains 11 residues. Germline CDR1 and CDR2: MGHDK and SYGVNS. Trimming took 7 bases from V and 1 from J, leaving 4 bases between them. The CDR3 DNA reads TGTGCCAGCATGAGTAACTATGGCTACACCTTC. It translates to CASMSNYGYTF.

The V and J genes are TRBV5-6 and TRBJ2-7, with TRBD1 as a possible D gene (6 bases). The length of the CDR3 is 14 residues. Germline values: CDR1 SGHDT, CDR2 YYEEEE. The V end lost 4 bases, the J end lost 1 base, and 12 bases lay between the germline ends. The CDR3 DNA reads as TGTGCCAGCAGCCCTACAGGGCTTTCCTACGAGCAGTACTTC. Its protein product is CASSPTGLSYEQYF.

The genes are TRBV5-1 and TRBJ1-1; a possible D gene is TRBD1 (6 bases). The germline V gene encodes CDR1 SGHRS and CDR2 YFSETQ. The CDR3 is made up of 14 amino acids. With 6 bases removed from V and 4 bases from J, the gap between germline ends came to 16 bases. The CDR3 nucleotides are TGCGCCAGCACCCCCGAGGGGGGGGTCACTGAAGCTTTCTTT. As protein: CASTPEGGVTEAFF.

The V gene is TRBV4-2, the J gene TRBJ2-7, with TRBD1 as a possible D gene (6 bases). V lost 1 base and J 2 bases, leaving 12 bases between the germline ends. In germline, CDR1 is LGHNA, CDR2 YNFKEQ. The CDR3 has 15 amino acids. As DNA, the CDR3 is TGTGCCAGCAGCCAAGCCTCCGGGACAACCTACGAGCAGTACTTC. It specifies CASSQASGTTYEQYF.

V and J are TRBV29-1 and TRBJ2-5, with 9 bases lining up with TRBD2. Trimming removed 4 bases from V and 1 base from J; junction bases left unmatched: 4. Germline-derived CDR1 and CDR2 are SQVTM and ANQGSEA. The CDR3 loop spans 14 amino acids. CDR3 loop: CSVGLLAGQETQYF. The CDR3 bases are TGCAGCGTTGGCCTACTAGCGGGCCAAGAGACCCAGTACTTC.

The chain uses TRBV9 and TRBJ2-2, with TRBD2 identical over 8 bases. CDR3 length: 14 amino acids. V was pared by 0 bases and J by 8 bases, with 3 bases of the junction left unmatched. The germline CDR1 and CDR2 sequences are SGDLS and YYNGEE. CDR3 coding DNA: TGTGCCAGCAGCGTAGCCTTAGCGGGGGGGGAGCTGTTTTTT. Its translation: CASSVALAGGELFF.